Given below is one T cell receptor (beta chain) in context. In germline, CDR1 is SEHNR, CDR2 FQNEAQ (reference sequence). There are 16 residues in the CDR3. Between the trimmed V and J ends, which lost 5 bases and 2 bases, there was a span of 17 bases. These data are taken from a study of long-term antiretroviral therapy in people with HIV. Version v3.0 of the immunoSEQ assay was performed at survey level. Some clones are missing from TCRdb's copy, which holds only in-frame ones; the method was immunoSEQ multiplex PCR. The sample has roughly 33,000 clones; roughly three quarters are singletons. The rearrangement uses TRBV7-9 and TRBJ2-3, with D hard to call. The TCR sequence derives from a woman aged 45-60 years with HIV. The input for sequencing was unsorted PBMCs, taken 3.1 years after starting antiretroviral therapy. CDR3 loop: CASSATTTPLTDTQYF. The DNA of the CDR3 is TGTGCCAGCAGCGCAACGACAACCCCTCTCACAGATACGCAGTATTTT.